The rows below give T cell receptor beta chains drawn from one sample of a study of blood T cells in healthy people across ages. Each CDR3 protein is one row after TCRdb ran MiXCR on the 5' RACE reads. The sample contains roughly 2 million distinct CDR3 sequences, around half of which appear only once. Sequenced sample: blood. Every receptor here comes from a woman aged 40-49 years in good health. CDR3s include the opening cysteine and the closing phenylalanine or tryptophan. The order of the fields is D gene, J gene, clone size, V gene, CDR3 protein, CDR3 DNA. The D gene is left open where the match is weak. Size tells how often a clone was seen (once, few, many) or the class of an expanded clone, and some rows leave it out.

TRBD1,TRBJ2-5,NA,TRBV5-1,CASSRGLTGALMVETQYF,TGCGCCAGCAGCAGGGGATTAACAGGGGCCCTGATGGTAGAGACCCAGTACTTC
NA,TRBJ2-5,NA,TRBV15,CATVSDSQETQYF,TGTGCCACCGTTTCGGACAGCCAAGAGACCCAGTACTTC
NA,TRBJ2-7,few,TRBV11-2,CASSLVDGLEQYF,TGTGCCAGCAGCTTAGTGGACGGGCTCGAGCAGTACTTC
NA,TRBJ2-1,NA,TRBV20-1,CSARVGARVHNEQFF,TGCAGTGCTCGAGTTGGAGCTAGAGTTCACAATGAGCAGTTCTTC
NA,TRBJ2-3,NA,TRBV20-1,CSAQRTGTRADTQYF,TGCAGTGCTCAAAGAACCGGGACCCGAGCTGACACGCAGTATTTT
NA,TRBJ1-5,NA,TRBV6-2/TRBV6-3,CASSYPSRDNQPQHF,TGTGCCAGCAGTTACCCTAGCAGGGACAATCAGCCCCAGCATTTT
TRBD1,TRBJ1-2,NA,TRBV27,CASSLRGQGATIGYTF,TGTGCCAGCAGTTTACGAGGACAGGGGGCGACTATTGGCTACACCTTC
NA,TRBJ2-6,NA,TRBV19,CASSGPGSSGANVLTF,TGTGCCAGTAGTGGTCCGGGGTCCTCTGGGGCCAACGTCCTGACTTTC
NA,TRBJ2-1,few,TRBV28,CASSSGTPRNEQFF,TGTGCCAGCAGTTCCGGGACGCCCAGGAATGAGCAGTTCTTC
NA,TRBJ1-1,NA,TRBV7-3,CASSSSWGVRNTEAFF,TGTGCCAGCAGCTCTTCCTGGGGCGTTCGGAACACTGAAGCTTTCTTT
NA,TRBJ2-7,few,TRBV5-6,CASSLGGGGYYEQYF,TGTGCCAGCAGCTTGGGGGGAGGGGGATACTACGAGCAGTACTTC
TRBD2,TRBJ2-3,NA,TRBV27,CASSLGRGISDTQYF,TGTGCCAGCAGTTTAGGGAGGGGTATATCAGATACGCAGTATTTT
NA,TRBJ2-1,NA,TRBV28,CASSPIAVGLLAVVGSYNEQFF,TGTGCCAGCAGTCCAATCGCCGTAGGACTATTAGCGGTAGTCGGCTCCTACAATGAGCAGTTCTTC
NA,TRBJ1-5,few,TRBV4-3,CASSQEENQPQHF,TGCGCCAGCAGCCAAGAGGAGAATCAGCCCCAGCATTTT
NA,TRBJ2-5,NA,TRBV27,CASSFVGTETQYF,TGTGCCAGCAGTTTCGTCGGAACGGAGACCCAGTACTTC
NA,TRBJ2-5,NA,TRBV7-9,CASTQGQYQETQYF,TGTGCCAGCACCCAGGGTCAGTACCAAGAGACCCAGTACTTC
TRBD2,TRBJ2-1,NA,TRBV7-2,CASSLQPGLARNEQFF,TGTGCCAGCAGCTTACAGCCGGGACTAGCGCGCAATGAGCAGTTCTTC
TRBD1,TRBJ2-1,NA,TRBV7-2,CASSLPQGQGDVEQFF,TGTGCCAGCAGCTTACCCCAGGGACAGGGGGATGTTGAGCAGTTCTTC
NA,TRBJ2-1,NA,TRBV4-1,CASSQDRTQFF,TGCGCCAGCAGCCAAGATCGGACCCAGTTCTTC
NA,TRBJ1-2,NA,TRBV6-6,CASSYDKVTGGGLGYTF,TGTGCCAGCAGTTATGACAAAGTGACAGGCGGTGGATTAGGCTACACCTTC
NA,TRBJ2-2,NA,TRBV7-2,CASSLGGPNTGELFF,TGTGCCAGCAGCTTAGGAGGCCCTAACACCGGGGAGCTGTTTTTT
NA,TRBJ1-4,NA,TRBV2,CASTGVGEKLFF,TGTGCCAGCACTGGGGTTGGTGAAAAACTGTTTTTT
NA,TRBJ2-5,NA,TRBV20-1,CSAREKGPQETQYF,TGCAGTGCTAGAGAAAAGGGGCCCCAAGAGACCCAGTACTTC
NA,TRBJ2-3,few,TRBV29-1,CSVGPGKGNTQYF,TGCAGCGTTGGCCCAGGGAAGGGAAATACGCAGTATTTT
NA,TRBJ2-3,few,TRBV29-1,CSVEVSGTTDTQYF,TGCAGCGTTGAGGTTAGCGGAACGACAGATACGCAGTATTTT
NA,TRBJ2-5,NA,TRBV20-1,CSAKPGVRGETQYF,TGCAGTGCTAAGCCAGGGGTTAGGGGAGAGACCCAGTACTTC
NA,TRBJ2-3,NA,TRBV3-1,CASSQGYGGMSDTQYF,TGTGCCAGCAGCCAAGGATACGGTGGGATGAGCGATACGCAGTATTTT
NA,TRBJ2-3,NA,TRBV15,CATSRDATAYASDTQYF,TGTGCCACCAGCAGAGATGCGACGGCGTACGCGTCAGATACGCAGTATTTT
NA,TRBJ1-4,NA,TRBV12-3/TRBV12-4,CASRKNEELFF,TGTGCCAGCCGGAAGAATGAAGAACTGTTTTTT
NA,TRBJ2-7,NA,TRBV11-2,CASSLGIVYEQYF,TGTGCCAGCAGCTTAGGGATAGTCTACGAGCAGTACTTC
NA,TRBJ2-1,NA,TRBV28,CASSLAPAPPEQFF,TGTGCCAGCAGTTTAGCCCCGGCCCCACCAGAGCAGTTCTTC
NA,TRBJ2-3,NA,TRBV20-1,CSARPHLDQYF,TGCAGTGCTAGGCCCCACCTCGACCAGTATTTT
TRBD2,TRBJ2-7,few,TRBV4-2,CASSRLADEQYF,TGTGCCAGCAGCCGACTAGCGGACGAGCAGTACTTC
NA,TRBJ1-4,NA,TRBV9,CASSPPNRELFF,TGTGCCAGCAGCCCCCCTAACAGGGAACTGTTTTTT
TRBD1,TRBJ1-2,few,TRBV11-2,CASSFGQGYYGYTF,TGTGCCAGCAGTTTTGGACAGGGGTACTATGGCTACACCTTC
NA,TRBJ2-7,NA,TRBV9,CASSVEWRGYEQYF,TGTGCCAGCAGCGTAGAGTGGAGGGGGTACGAGCAGTACTTC
NA,TRBJ2-7,once,TRBV20-1,CSATSGPIYEQYF,TGCAGTGCTACGTCCGGACCGATTTACGAGCAGTACTTC
NA,TRBJ2-5,NA,TRBV6-2/TRBV6-3,CASSYSRLTQETQYF,TGTGCCAGCAGTTACTCGCGTCTAACCCAAGAGACCCAGTACTTC
TRBD2,TRBJ2-7,many,TRBV18,CASSPRRGGSYEQYF,TGCGCCAGCAGCCCCCGGCGGGGGGGATCCTACGAGCAGTACTTC
TRBD2,TRBJ2-5,NA,TRBV7-3,CASSLGLATQETQYF,TGTGCCAGCAGCTTGGGACTAGCTACACAAGAGACCCAGTACTTC
TRBD2,TRBJ2-3,NA,TRBV7-2,CASSLVGGGGDTQYF,TGTGCCAGCAGCTTAGTTGGCGGGGGAGGAGATACGCAGTATTTT
NA,TRBJ2-7,few,TRBV27,CASRLTATTYEQYF,TGTGCCAGCAGACTGACTGCTACCACCTACGAGCAGTACTTC